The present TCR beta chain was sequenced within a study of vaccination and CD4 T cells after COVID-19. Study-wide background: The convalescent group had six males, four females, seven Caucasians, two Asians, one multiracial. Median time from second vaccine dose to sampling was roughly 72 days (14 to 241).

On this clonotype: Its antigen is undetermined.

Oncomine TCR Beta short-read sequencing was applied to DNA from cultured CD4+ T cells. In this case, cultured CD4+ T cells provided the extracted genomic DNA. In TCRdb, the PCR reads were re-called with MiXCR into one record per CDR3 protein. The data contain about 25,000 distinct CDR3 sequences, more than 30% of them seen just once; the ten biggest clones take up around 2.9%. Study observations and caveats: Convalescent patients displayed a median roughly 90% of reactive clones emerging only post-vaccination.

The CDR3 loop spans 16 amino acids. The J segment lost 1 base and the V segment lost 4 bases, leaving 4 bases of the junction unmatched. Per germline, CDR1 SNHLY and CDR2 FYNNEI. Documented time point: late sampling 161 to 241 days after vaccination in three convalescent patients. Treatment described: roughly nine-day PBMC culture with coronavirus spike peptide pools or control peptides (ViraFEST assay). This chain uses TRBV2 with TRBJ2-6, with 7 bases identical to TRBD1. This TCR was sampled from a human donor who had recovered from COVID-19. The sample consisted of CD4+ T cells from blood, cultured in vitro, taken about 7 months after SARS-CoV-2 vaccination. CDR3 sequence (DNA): TGTGCCAGCAGTGTGACAGGGCTATCTGGGGCCAACGTCCTGACTTTC. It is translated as CASSVTGLSGANVLTF. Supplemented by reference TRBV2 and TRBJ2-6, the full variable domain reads EPEVTQTPSHQVTQMGQEVILRCVPISNHLYFYWYRQILGQKVEFLVSFYNNEISEKSEIFDDQFSVERPDGSNFTLKIRSTKLEDSAMYFCASSVTGLSGANVLTFGAGSRLTVL.